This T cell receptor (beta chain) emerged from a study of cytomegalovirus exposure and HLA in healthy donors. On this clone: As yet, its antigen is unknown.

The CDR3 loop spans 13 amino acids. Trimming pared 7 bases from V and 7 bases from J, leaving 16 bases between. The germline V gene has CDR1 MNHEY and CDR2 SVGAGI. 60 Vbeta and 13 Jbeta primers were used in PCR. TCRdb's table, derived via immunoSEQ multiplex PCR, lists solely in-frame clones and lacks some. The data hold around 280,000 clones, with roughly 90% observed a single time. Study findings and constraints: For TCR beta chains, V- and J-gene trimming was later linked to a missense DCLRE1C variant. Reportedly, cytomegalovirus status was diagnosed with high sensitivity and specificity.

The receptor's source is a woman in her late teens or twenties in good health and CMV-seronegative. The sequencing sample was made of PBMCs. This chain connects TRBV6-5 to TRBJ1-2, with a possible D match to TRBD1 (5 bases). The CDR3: CASKTPGIGGYTF. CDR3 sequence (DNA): TGTGCCAGCAAAACCCCAGGGATCGGTGGCTACACCTTC.